Sequencing of this T cell receptor beta chain was carried out in a study of cytomegalovirus exposure and HLA in healthy donors. The CDR3 length is 15 residues. Germline lookup yields CDR1 KGHSH and CDR2 LQKENI. V lost 6 bases, J lost 0 bases, and 9 bases lay in between. The PCR contained 60 Vbeta and 13 Jbeta primers. Profiled with immunoSEQ multiplex PCR; TCRdb holds only in-frame clones, not every one. The sample has approximately 130,000 clones; about four fifths are singletons. The sequencing sample was made of PBMCs. This sequence joins TRBV18 and TRBJ2-6; D is possibly TRBD1 (6 bases). This clonotype originated in a man aged 25 to 45 in good health and CMV-seronegative. CDR3 nucleotide sequence: TGTGCCAGCTCCACCAGGGGCTCTGGGGCCAACGTCCTGACTTTC. Translation: CASSTRGSGANVLTF.